Reported below is one T cell receptor beta chain. The data originate from a study of blood T cell repertoires in COVID-19. There are 13 residues in the CDR3. The V gene end was trimmed by 10 bases and the J gene end by 2 bases; junction bases not matched to a gene: 6. In the authors' workflow: Using reference gene primer amplification, nucleated cell counts were estimated. Repertoires were generated with immunoSEQ multiplex PCR, while TCRdb's copy carries only in-frame clones and drops some. V, J and clone size reflect that table, while D and trimming were determined from the DNA. Here the sample spans tens of thousands of clones, around 90% being singletons.

The J gene is TRBJ2-3, the V gene TRBV12-3 or TRBV12-4, with 7 positions matching TRBD2. Sequencing input: peripheral blood. The sequence derives from a man in his 70s with active COVID-19. CDR3 region: CAIVGGYTDTQYF. The CDR3, as DNA: TGTGCCATCGTGGGGGGGTACACAGATACGCAGTATTTT.